Following are 9 T cell receptor beta chains from one sample sequenced in a study of CD8 T cells in ankylosing spondylitis. The study, taken as a whole, reports: Fewer than 10 highly homologous variants made up a TCR beta motif that seemed to typify ankylosing spondylitis blood.

For these receptors, no antigen is known. MiXCR, applied by TCRdb to the 5' RACE reads, yields one record per CDR3 protein. The table has roughly 670,000 distinct CDR3 sequences, over 15% seen once; the top ten hold over 15%. Specimen: blood, either unsorted or a sorted T cell fraction (not recorded which). Receptor source: a male donor with ankylosing spondylitis.

The gene calls are TRBV5-1 and TRBJ2-3; D is ambiguous. The CDR3 is 12 amino acids. V lost 0 bases and J lost 7, with 6 bases in between. CDR1 and CDR2 (germline): SGHRS, YFSETQ. The CDR3 nucleotides read TGCGCCAGCAGCTTGGAGACGAATACGCAGTATTTT. Translation gives CASSLETNTQYF. Complete variable domain (other parts from reference TRBV5-1 and TRBJ2-3): KAGVTQTPRYLIKTRGQQVTLSCSPISGHRSVSWYQQTPGQGLQFLFEYFSETQRNKGNFPGRFSGRQFSNSRSEMNVSTLELGDSALYLCASSLETNTQYFGPGTRLTVL.

This clonotype was picked up a small number of times. The genes are TRBV4-1 and TRBJ2-7, with TRBD2 identical over 8 bases. Germline V gene sequence: CDR1 MGHRA, CDR2 YSYEKL. V was pared by 1 base and J by 0 bases, with 14 bases of the junction left unmatched. This CDR3 is 19 amino acids long. CDR3 protein: CASSQGSSGLEGVSYEQYF. The CDR3 region has the DNA TGCGCCAGCAGCCAAGGTTCTAGCGGGCTGGAAGGGGTCTCCTACGAGCAGTACTTC.

This chain joins TRBV28 and TRBJ2-7; D is possibly TRBD2 (6 bases). The CDR3 loop spans 13 amino acids. V was clipped by 3 bases and J by 7 bases, with 13 bases between them. Germline values: CDR1 MDHEN, CDR2 SYDVKM. CDR3 sequence: CASSFGGAFEQYF. In DNA form, the CDR3 reads TGTGCCAGCAGTTTTGGCGGGGCCTTTGAGCAGTACTTC.

The J gene is TRBJ2-7, the V gene TRBV21-1; the table names TRBD1, a call not compared with the DNA. TRBV21-1 is termed a pseudogene. The CDR3 runs to 14 residues. The CDR3 sequence: CASSNGGGKDEQYF. CDR3 sequence (DNA): TGTGCCAGCAGCAATGGAGGGGGGAAGGACGAGCAGTACTTC.

The V gene is TRBV4-2, the J gene TRBJ2-1, with D hard to call. The CDR3 extends over 14 amino acids. CDR1 and CDR2 from the germline V gene are LGHNA and YNFKEQ. V gave up 4 bases and J gave up 5 bases, with 12 bases separating them. The CDR3 bases are TGTGCCAGCAGCCCGGCCCGGAACCACAATGAGCAGTTCTTC. Translating it yields CASSPARNHNEQFF.

This clonotype appeared a few times. The chain employs TRBV7-6 and TRBJ2-1; TRBD2 is a possible D gene (5 bases). V was trimmed by 3 bases and J by 8 bases, leaving 11 bases between them. The length of the CDR3 is 13 residues. Germline lookup yields CDR1 SGHVS and CDR2 FNYEAQ. The CDR3 reads CASSFPLGDEQFF. In DNA form, the CDR3 reads TGTGCCAGCAGCTTTCCCTTGGGAGATGAGCAGTTCTTC.

This clonotype was found a few times. The chain links TRBV27 to TRBJ2-5; unclear D gene. This CDR3 has 12 residues. Germline V CDR1 and CDR2: MNHEY, SMNVEV (reference sequence). V lost 5 bases and J lost 2, with 6 bases in between. CDR3 DNA: TGTGCCAGCAGTGATTTTCAAGAGACCCAGTACTTC. It is translated as CASSDFQETQYF.

This clonotype was counted between two and nine times. V gene TRBV5-6 combines with J gene TRBJ2-3; D might be TRBD1 (5 bases). The CDR3 loop spans 16 amino acids. Germline CDR1 and CDR2: SGHDT and YYEEEE. V was shortened by 1 base and J by 4 bases, with 16 bases between the two germline ends. CDR3 nucleotide sequence: TGTGCCAGCAGCTTGTCATCAGGGTTTGCGCCAGATACGCAGTATTTT. As protein: CASSLSSGFAPDTQYF.

This clonotype was detected only a few times. The chain couples TRBV28 to TRBJ2-7; no clear D. Trimming removed 10 bases from V and 2 bases from J, with 9 bases in between. CDR1 and CDR2 (germline): MDHEN, SYDVKM. The CDR3 length is 11 residues. Written as DNA, the CDR3 is TGTGCCACCCTTAGAACCTACGAGCAGTACTTC. Translation: CATLRTYEQYF.